The 15 T cell receptor beta chains in this list originate from one sample, sequenced in a study of blood T cell repertoires in COVID-19. Measured with immunoSEQ multiplex PCR; TCRdb has only the in-frame clones, and not every one. This sample has 250,000 or so clones, with over 75% found just once. Sample: PBMCs or T cells enriched from blood (not recorded which). These receptors all come from a woman aged 40 to 50 who had been exposed to COVID-19.

The chain links TRBV10-1 to TRBJ2-3; 8 bases are a match to TRBD1. Losses at the gene ends were 7 bases for V and 4 bases for J; bases not matched to a gene: 16. Germline V gene data show CDR1 as WNHNN and CDR2 as SYGVQD (reference sequence). The CDR3 has 17 amino acids. CDR3 coding DNA: TGCGCCAGCATTCATCCCGGACAGGGAATTAACTCAGATACGCAGTATTTT. Its protein product is CASIHPGQGINSDTQYF.

In this sample, this clone turned up a few times. The chain employs TRBV24-1 and TRBJ2-5, with 8 bases fitting TRBD2. This CDR3 has 14 residues. V lost 3 bases and J lost 5; bases outside the gene matches: 4. The germline gives CDR1 KGHDR, CDR2 SFDVKD. CDR3 in DNA: TGTGCCACCAGTGATGGGGTAGCGGGGGAGACCCAGTACTTC. It translates to CATSDGVAGETQYF.

This clone was found once. The chain employs TRBV18 and TRBJ2-7; 9 positions match TRBD2. Trimming cost V 2 bases and J 3 bases; bases outside gene matches: 8. Germline V gene sequence: CDR1 KGHSH, CDR2 LQKENI. This CDR3 comprises 16 residues. Here the CDR3 DNA reads TGTGCCAGCTCACCATCCCTGGCGGGGGGGGGCTACGAGCAGTACTTC. It specifies CASSPSLAGGGYEQYF.

This chain connects TRBV19 to TRBJ1-5; a possible D gene is TRBD1 (6 bases). The germline V gene has CDR1 LNHDA and CDR2 SQIVND (reference sequence). The CDR3 contains 15 residues. The V and J ends lost 3 bases and 2 bases respectively, with 11 bases between them. The CDR3 DNA follows: TGTGCCAGTAGTATCGGGGGGCGACGCAATCAGCCCCAGCATTTT. Encoded protein: CASSIGGRRNQPQHF.

The J gene is TRBJ1-2, the V gene TRBV19; no clear D gene. V lost 3 bases, J lost 8 bases, and 16 bases lay in between. This CDR3 spans 14 amino acids. Germline loops: CDR1 LNHDA, CDR2 SQIVND (reference sequence). The CDR3 DNA reads TGTGCCAGTAGTATGAGTACCCACCCAATAGGCTACACCTTC. It codes for CASSMSTHPIGYTF.

The chain joins TRBV28 to TRBJ1-6, with D possibly TRBD1 on 5 matching bases. Trimming removed 4 bases from V and 4 bases from J, with 11 bases in between. The CDR3 has 15 residues. Looked up from germline, CDR1 is MDHEN and CDR2 is SYDVKM. CDR3 sequence reads: CASSYRTEYNSPLHF. CDR3 coding DNA: TGTGCCAGCAGTTACAGGACGGAGTATAATTCACCCCTCCACTTT. Combining the CDR3 with reference TRBV28 and TRBJ1-6 gives the whole variable domain DVKVTQSSRYLVKRTGEKVFLECVQDMDHENMFWYRQDPGLGLRLIYFSYDVKMKEKGDIPEGYSVSREKKERFSLILESASTNQTSMYLCASSYRTEYNSPLHFGNGTRLTVT.

The CDR3, as DNA: TGTGCCAGCAGTCAACAGGGACGGGATCAGCCCCAGCATTTT. It encodes CASSQQGRDQPQHF. This chain connects TRBV6-2 or TRBV6-3 to TRBJ1-5; D is perhaps TRBD1 (6 bases). V gave up 5 bases and J gave up 5 bases, with 13 bases separating them. CDR3 length: 14 residues. CDR1 and CDR2 from the germline V gene are MNHEY and SVGEGT.

Regarding this clone: A much larger clone is a single base away; this may be a read error. This chain uses TRBV9 with TRBJ1-6; D call uncertain. This CDR3 region has 15 residues. Per the germline V gene, CDR1 is SGDLS and CDR2 is YYNGEE. Trimming took off 1 base at V and 0 bases at J, with 5 bases between the two ends. CDR3 in DNA: TGTGCCAGCAGCGTACGCGACTCCTATAATTCACCCCTCCACTTT. Translating it yields CASSVRDSYNSPLHF.

The chain links TRBV27 to TRBJ2-1; the match to TRBD2 covers 8 bases. V shed 6 bases, J shed 7 bases, and the junction held 11 bases outside the gene matches. The CDR3 covers 15 residues. Germline V lookup: CDR1 MNHEY, CDR2 SMNVEV (reference sequence). The CDR3 sequence is CASRQRGLAVNEQFF. The CDR3 coding sequence is TGTGCCAGCAGGCAACGTGGACTAGCTGTTAATGAGCAGTTCTTC.

The rearrangement uses TRBV5-1 and TRBJ1-4; D call uncertain. CDR3 length equals 15 residues. V was trimmed by 3 bases and J by 8 bases, leaving 17 bases between them. CDR1 is SGHRS, CDR2 YFSETQ, per germline. The CDR3, as DNA: TGCGCCAGCAGCTCTTCCCTTGGCCCGGAGGAAAAACTGTTTTTT. Encoded protein: CASSSSLGPEEKLFF.

CDR3 nucleotides: TGTGCCAGCAGTCATCAGGGGTTCGGCAATCAGCCCCAGCATTTT. It encodes CASSHQGFGNQPQHF. The gene calls are TRBV2 and TRBJ1-5, with D tentatively TRBD1 (6 bases). The CDR3 contains 15 residues. The V and J ends lost 5 bases and 2 bases respectively, with 13 bases between them. Germline V gene sequence: CDR1 SNHLY, CDR2 FYNNEI.

J is TRBJ1-5 and V is TRBV6-6; 11 bases align to TRBD1. The V gene's germline CDR1 is MNHNY and CDR2 SVGAGI (reference sequence). V trimming: 5 bases; J trimming: 5 bases; junction bases outside the gene matches: 5. The CDR3 contains 15 residues. The CDR3 nucleotides are TGTGCCAGCAGTGCCGGACAGGGGGCCTATCAGCCCCAGCATTTT. Its translation: CASSAGQGAYQPQHF.

This chain links TRBV19 with TRBJ2-2; maybe TRBD1 (7 bases). The CDR3 has 17 amino acids. Germline V CDR1 and CDR2: LNHDA, SQIVND (reference sequence). V dropped 8 bases and J dropped 0 bases, with 19 bases sitting between them. CDR3 coding DNA: TGTGCCAGTGCAGGGGGGCCTACCTATCCGAACACCGGGGAGCTGTTTTTT. Amino acids: CASAGGPTYPNTGELFF.

V is TRBV4-1 and J is TRBJ2-7, with TRBD2 identical over 10 bases. The length of the CDR3 is 22 residues. V shed 4 bases, J shed 1 base, and the junction held 25 bases outside the gene matches. The germline V gene encodes CDR1 MGHRA and CDR2 YSYEKL. CDR3 protein: CASSPLRGLPGLACIRSYEQYV. The CDR3 DNA reads TGCGCCAGCAGCCCCCTAAGGGGGCTCCCGGGACTAGCGTGTATCAGGTCCTACGAGCAGTACGTC.

The CDR3 sequence is CASSVGSGSFLNTGELFF. CDR3 coding DNA: TGTGCCAGCAGCGTAGGAAGCGGGAGCTTCCTGAACACCGGGGAGCTGTTTTTT. The chain is built from TRBV9 and TRBJ2-2; the match to TRBD2 covers 8 bases. The germline gives CDR1 SGDLS, CDR2 YYNGEE. The V and J ends lost 0 bases and 1 base, in that order; junction bases with no gene match: 8. This CDR3 spans 18 amino acids.